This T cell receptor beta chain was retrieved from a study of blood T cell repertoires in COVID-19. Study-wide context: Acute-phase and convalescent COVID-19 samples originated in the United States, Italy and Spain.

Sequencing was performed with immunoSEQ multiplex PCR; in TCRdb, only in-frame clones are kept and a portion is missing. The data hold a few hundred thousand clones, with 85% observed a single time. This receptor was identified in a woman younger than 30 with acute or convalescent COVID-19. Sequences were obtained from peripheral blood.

The CDR3 is CASSTMTGGNYGYTF. The DNA of the CDR3 is TGTGCCAGTAGTACGATGACAGGGGGCAACTATGGCTACACCTTC. The rearrangement joins TRBV19 to TRBJ1-2, with 10 bases aligning to TRBD1. The CDR3 spans 15 residues. The germline gives CDR1 LNHDA, CDR2 SQIVND (reference sequence). The V segment lost 4 bases and the J segment 2 bases; nucleotides outside the gene matches: 4.